These 28 T cell receptor beta chains came from one sample sequenced in a study of CD8 T cells in ankylosing spondylitis. Study-wide points: In ankylosing spondylitis blood, a motif of roughly eight highly homologous TCR beta variants appeared characteristic.

No antigens are known for them. TCRdb used MiXCR to reprocess the 5' RACE reads, holding one entry per CDR3 protein. The top ten hold just over 0.5% of the sample, which has some 800,000 distinct CDR3 sequences, approximately 10% seen once. The specimen was blood, either unsorted or a sorted T cell fraction (not recorded which). The receptors originated from a male donor with ankylosing spondylitis.

This clonotype has at least ten counts. One end of the junction is discordant with germline, which a read error may explain. The chain is built from TRBV7-7 and TRBJ2-3, with 10 bases that match TRBD2. The CDR3 sequence is 16 residues long. Germline loops: CDR1 SSHAT, CDR2 FNYEAQ (reference sequence). The CDR3 coding sequence is TGTGCTAGCACCATCTCTAGCGGGAGTAACACAGATACGCAGTATTTT. Its translation: CASTISSGSNTDTQYF.

Ten or more counts support this clonotype. The chain is built from TRBV20-1 and TRBJ2-5; D might be TRBD2 (5 bases). Between the trimmed V and J ends, which lost 6 bases and 2 bases, there was a span of 16 bases. Germline V CDR1 and CDR2: DFQATT, SNEGSKA (reference sequence). The CDR3 runs to 14 residues. The DNA of the CDR3 is TGCAGTGCCTTCGAGGGTTCCGCTCAAGAGACCCAGTACTTC. It codes for CSAFEGSAQETQYF.

The V gene is TRBV20-1, the J gene TRBJ2-1; D uncertain. V was clipped by 6 bases and J by 8 bases, with 11 bases between them. CDR1 is DFQATT, CDR2 SNEGSKA, per germline (reference sequence). CDR3 length: 11 residues. The CDR3 protein is CSASPVDEQFF. The CDR3 nucleotides read TGCAGTGCCTCCCCCGTCGATGAGCAGTTCTTC.

The chain uses TRBV12-3 or TRBV12-4 and TRBJ2-1; weak D call: TRBD2 (6 bases). Between the trimmed V and J ends, which lost 10 bases and 4 bases, there was a span of 23 bases. CDR3 length: 16 residues. For the CDR3, the DNA is TGTGCCACCGCTTCCTGGAGGGCCGAATCGTACAATGAGCAGTTCTTC. Amino acid sequence: CATASWRAESYNEQFF.

This clonotype has only a few counts. DNA for the CDR3: TGTGCCAGCAGCGTAGAACAGCTAATTACAAATGAGCAGTTCTTC. Translating it yields CASSVEQLITNEQFF. The chain recombines TRBV9 with TRBJ2-1; D ambiguous. The CDR3 length is 15 residues. V was shortened by 0 bases and J by 7 bases, with 14 bases between the two germline ends. Germline values: CDR1 SGDLS, CDR2 YYNGEE.

This clonotype has at least ten counts. The rearrangement joins TRBV11-2 to TRBJ2-5; TRBD2 matches 8 bases. V shed 5 bases and J 3 bases; nucleotides not matched to a gene: 8. The CDR3 loop spans 15 amino acids. CDR1 is SGHAT, CDR2 FQNNGV, per germline. CDR3 residues: CASSREREQEETQYF. The CDR3 coding sequence is TGTGCCAGCAGCCGGGAGCGGGAGCAGGAAGAGACCCAGTACTTC.

This clonotype was seen repeatedly, ten times or more. This chain links TRBV4-2 with TRBJ2-3; D remains ambiguous. The CDR3 is made up of 11 amino acids. In germline, CDR1 is LGHNA, CDR2 YNFKEQ. Trimming removed 3 bases at V and 5 bases at J, with 3 bases between. Written as DNA, the CDR3 is TGTGCCAGCAGCCAGGTAGATACGCAGTATTTT. Its translation is CASSQVDTQYF.

The chain joins TRBV5-1 to TRBJ2-2; D might be TRBD1 (5 bases). Trimming left V 4 bases short and J 4 bases short, with 17 bases between. Germline assignment: CDR1 SGHRS and CDR2 YFSETQ. The CDR3 sequence is 16 residues long. In DNA, the CDR3 is TGCGCCAGCAGCCCTGGTGGACACCTGGTCACCGGGGAGCTGTTTTTT. This sequence encodes CASSPGGHLVTGELFF.

This clonotype occurred a few times. The V and J genes are TRBV20-1 and TRBJ1-1; no clear D gene. The germline V gene has CDR1 DFQATT and CDR2 SNEGSKA (reference sequence). V was pared by 0 bases and J by 4 bases, with 12 bases between. The CDR3 is 14 amino acids. The CDR3 loop reads CSARDLRGLTEAFF. The DNA for the CDR3 is TGCAGTGCTAGAGATCTGAGAGGTCTCACTGAAGCTTTCTTT.

The chain joins TRBV18 to TRBJ2-4; the D gene is possibly TRBD2 (6 bases). Germline V gene sequence: CDR1 KGHSH, CDR2 LQKENI. The CDR3 sequence is 15 residues long. The ends were cut back, 0 bases at V and 2 bases at J, with 8 bases in the middle. Here the CDR3 reads CASSPPGRTKNIQYF. Here the CDR3 DNA reads TGTGCCAGCTCACCACCTGGGAGGACCAAAAACATTCAGTACTTC.

The chain has TRBV6-2 or TRBV6-3 and TRBJ1-1; 7 bases map to TRBD1. J gave up 5 bases and V 5 bases, and 8 bases lay outside the gene matches. The CDR3 sequence is 14 residues long. CDR1 MNHEY and CDR2 SVGEGT come from the germline V gene. CDR3 in amino acids: CASSQSTGLTEAFF. The DNA for the CDR3 is TGTGCCAGCAGTCAGTCGACAGGGCTGACTGAAGCTTTCTTT.

This clonotype was seen more than once but under ten times. The rearrangement uses TRBV29-1 and TRBJ1-1; TRBD1 agrees at 7 bases. Germline V CDR1 and CDR2: SQVTM, ANQGSEA. The CDR3 has 14 residues. V dropped 6 bases and J dropped 2; count of bases not matched to a gene: 9. CDR3 protein: CSVTGQVLNTEAFF. CDR3 DNA sequence: TGCAGCGTGACAGGACAGGTCCTCAACACTGAAGCTTTCTTT. Complete variable domain (other parts from reference TRBV29-1 and TRBJ1-1): SAVISQKPSRDICQRGTSLTIQCQVDSQVTMMFWYRQQPGQSLTLIATANQGSEATYESGFVIDKFPISRPNLTFSTLTVSNMSPEDSSIYLCSVTGQVLNTEAFFGQGTRLTVV.

The CDR3 is CASSRRDRGAGYTF. The CDR3 nucleotides read TGTGCCAGCAGTCGCCGGGACAGGGGGGCTGGCTACACCTTC. The chain uses TRBV12-3 or TRBV12-4 and TRBJ1-2; 11 bases agree with TRBD1. The CDR3 contains 14 residues. V dropped 5 bases and J dropped 7; count of bases not matched to a gene: 6.

The CDR3 sequence: CASMLGVIPEAFF. The CDR3 nucleotides are TGTGCCAGCATGCTTGGGGTGATCCCTGAAGCTTTCTTT. V gene TRBV12-3 or TRBV12-4 combines with J gene TRBJ1-1, with D uncertain. This CDR3 comprises 13 residues. Trimming cost V 7 bases and J 6 bases, with 15 bases left between them.

The gene calls are TRBV7-2 and TRBJ2-1, with 9 bases matching TRBD2. The CDR3 runs 15 residues. Germline assignment: CDR1 SGHTA and CDR2 FQGNSA. The trim removed 5 bases at V and 7 bases at J, leaving 9 bases unmatched. CDR3 in amino acids: CASSQTFSGRNEQFF. For the CDR3, the DNA is TGTGCCAGCAGCCAAACATTTAGCGGGAGAAATGAGCAGTTCTTC.

V gene TRBV18 combines with J gene TRBJ1-1; D not certain. The CDR3 extends over 15 amino acids. Germline CDR1 reads KGHSH; CDR2 reads LQKENI. V dropped 4 bases and J dropped 4 bases, with 16 bases sitting between them. CDR3 region: CASSLAEGLGTEAFF. The CDR3 coding sequence is TGTGCCAGCTCACTTGCTGAGGGCTTGGGCACTGAAGCTTTCTTT.

Ten or more counts support this clonotype. CDR3 residues: CSVPRGQTFSGANVLTF. The CDR3 bases are TGCAGCGTCCCTCGGGGGCAGACCTTCTCTGGGGCCAACGTCCTGACTTTC. This chain uses TRBV29-1 with TRBJ2-6; D tentatively fits TRBD1 or TRBD2 (6 bases each). V was shortened by 6 bases and J by 0 bases, with 18 bases between the two germline ends. The germline V gene encodes CDR1 SQVTM and CDR2 ANQGSEA. The CDR3 is 17 amino acids.

The genes are TRBV7-2 and TRBJ2-7, with TRBD1 identical over 7 bases. V lost 3 bases to trimming and J lost 4 bases; unmatched junction nucleotides: 6. This CDR3 contains 14 residues. Germline V gene lookup returns CDR1 SGHTA and CDR2 FQGNSA. CDR3: CASSLNRGRYEQYF. For the CDR3, the DNA is TGTGCCAGCAGCTTGAACAGGGGAAGGTACGAGCAGTACTTC.

The chain's CDR3 is CASSTLAGVYGTQYF. CDR3 nucleotide sequence: TGTGCCAGCAGCACACTAGCGGGGGTATATGGGACCCAGTACTTC. The chain couples TRBV12-3 or TRBV12-4 to TRBJ2-5; 11 nucleotides match TRBD2. Trimming took 6 bases from V and 7 from J; bases not matched to a gene: 10. This CDR3 contains 15 residues.

This clonotype was observed many times. The chain is built from TRBV7-8 and TRBJ1-1; D uncertain. The CDR3 covers 14 residues. Deletions cut 4 bases from V and 4 bases from J, with 13 bases between. CDR1 SGHVS and CDR2 FQNEAQ come from the germline V gene. This CDR3 is CASSYRTAITEAFF. The CDR3 nucleotides read TGTGCCAGCAGCTACCGAACAGCTATCACTGAAGCTTTCTTT.

The chain recombines TRBV28 with TRBJ1-3; no definite D call. CDR1 and CDR2 from the germline V gene are MDHEN and SYDVKM. V lost 2 bases and J 3 bases, leaving 8 bases between the germline ends. The CDR3 loop spans 14 amino acids. CDR3 sequence: CASSLTTVGNTIYF. CDR3 nucleotides: TGTGCCAGCAGTTTAACGACGGTTGGAAACACCATATATTTT.

This clonotype has only a few counts. This chain joins TRBV20-1 and TRBJ2-7; 10 bases align to TRBD2. There are 13 residues in the CDR3. The V gene end was trimmed by 6 bases and the J gene end by 0 bases; junction bases not matched to a gene: 2. Germline assignment: CDR1 DFQATT and CDR2 SNEGSKA (reference sequence). This chain's CDR3 is CSAIAGGSYEQYF. For the CDR3, the DNA is TGCAGTGCAATAGCGGGGGGCTCCTACGAGCAGTACTTC.

This clonotype showed up many times. The chain links TRBV20-1 to TRBJ2-3, with 7 nucleotides matching TRBD2. After removal of 3 bases from V and 2 bases from J, the junction contained 8 bases not matched to a gene. The CDR3 runs 15 residues. Germline-derived CDR1 and CDR2 are DFQATT and SNEGSKA (reference sequence). The CDR3 here is CSARSVSGNTDTQYF. DNA for the CDR3: TGCAGTGCTAGGAGTGTGAGCGGGAACACAGATACGCAGTATTTT.

The rearrangement uses TRBV24-1 and TRBJ2-1; 15 bases agree with TRBD2. Unmatched junction bases numbered 2, after V lost 7 bases and J lost 8 bases. The germline V gene encodes CDR1 KGHDR and CDR2 SFDVKD. This CDR3 is 14 amino acids long. The CDR3 DNA reads TGTGCCACCAGCGGACTAGCGGGAGGGCATGAGCAGTTCTTC. It is translated as CATSGLAGGHEQFF.

The chain is built from TRBV28 and TRBJ2-5; D possibly corresponds to TRBD1 (5 bases). The V end lost 5 bases, the J end lost 0 bases, and 19 bases lay between the germline ends. Germline CDR1 is MDHEN and CDR2 is SYDVKM. This CDR3 contains 17 residues. CDR3 DNA: TGTGCCAGCAGTGAGTTCAATAGGGGAAGGTACCAAGAGACCCAGTACTTC. Amino acids: CASSEFNRGRYQETQYF.

The V call is TRBV20-1, the J call TRBJ1-3; D is perhaps TRBD1 (5 bases). Germline loops: CDR1 DFQATT, CDR2 SNEGSKA (reference sequence). V was pared by 3 bases and J by 0 bases, with 9 bases between. This CDR3 is 14 amino acids long. CDR3 in amino acids: CSARWGYSGNTIYF. As DNA, the CDR3 is TGCAGTGCTAGGTGGGGGTACTCTGGAAACACCATATATTTT.

This chain links TRBV24-1 with TRBJ2-1; 13 nucleotides align to TRBD2. Looked up from germline, CDR1 is KGHDR and CDR2 is SFDVKD. The CDR3 spans 15 residues. Germline trimming cut 9 bases from V and 7 bases from J; bases unmatched to any gene: 8. CDR3 amino acids: CATGGLAGAINEQFF. The CDR3 region has the DNA TGTGCCACCGGAGGACTAGCGGGGGCGATTAATGAGCAGTTCTTC.

This clonotype was recorded a few times. V and J are TRBV10-3 and TRBJ2-3; D may correspond to TRBD1 or TRBD2 (5 bases each). This CDR3 region has 20 residues. CDR1 ENHRY and CDR2 SYGVKD come from the germline V gene. V dropped 5 bases and J dropped 0 bases, with 27 bases sitting between them. CDR3: CAISSPRGTRESPSTDTQYF. The CDR3 DNA sequence: TGTGCCATCAGTTCCCCCAGAGGGACCCGCGAGAGTCCTAGCACAGATACGCAGTATTTT.